A selection of T cell receptor beta chains follows, all from one sample in a study of blood T cell repertoires in COVID-19. Sequencing used immunoSEQ multiplex PCR; TCRdb keeps in-frame clones, though not all of them. The table has roughly 80,000 clones, 88% seen once. Sequencing was done on a sample of peripheral blood. These receptors all come from a human donor in a cohort sampled during active COVID-19. The CDR3 runs from the conserved cysteine through the conserved F or W. A D gene is named only where the DNA matches it firmly. Size is stated for part of the rows, as once, few or many counts, or as a class when the clone is expanded.

abundance	d_gene	v_gene	j_gene	CDR3aa	CDR3nt
.	TRBD1	TRBV5-6	TRBJ2-5	CASSSGQGGQTQYF	TGTGCCAGCAGCTCGGGACAGGGTGGTCAGACCCAGTACTTC
.	TRBD2	TRBV9	TRBJ2-3	CASSPNPPGRGRTDTQYF	TGTGCCAGCAGCCCCAACCCCCCAGGGCGGGGGAGAACAGATACGCAGTATTTT
.	.	TRBV5-4	TRBJ2-2	CASSLTWAGVTGELFF	TGTGCCAGCAGCTTAACTTGGGCAGGGGTCACCGGGGAGCTGTTTTTT
.	.	TRBV4-1	TRBJ2-2	CASSQSSGGELFF	TGCGCCAGCAGCCAAAGTAGTGGCGGGGAGCTGTTTTTT
.	.	TRBV12-3/TRBV12-4	TRBJ1-2	CASSTTGLGYTF	TGTGCCAGCAGTACTACAGGGCTTGGCTACACCTTC
.	TRBD2	TRBV7-3	TRBJ2-1	CASSPGLADNEQFF	TGTGCCAGCAGCCCGGGACTAGCGGACAATGAGCAGTTCTTC
.	TRBD1	TRBV19	TRBJ1-5	CASSINTGVWFQPQHF	TGTGCCAGTAGTATAAATACAGGGGTTTGGTTTCAGCCCCAGCATTTT
few	TRBD1	TRBV4-1	TRBJ2-2	CASSQGAGFLDRGNTGELFF	TGCGCCAGCAGCCAAGGGGCGGGATTTCTGGACAGGGGAAACACCGGGGAGCTGTTTTTT
.	.	TRBV2	TRBJ1-6	CASIGGANINSPLHF	TGTGCCAGCATAGGGGGAGCAAACATTAATTCACCCCTCCACTTT
.	.	TRBV11-2	TRBJ2-4	CASSYQGRIVKNIQYF	TGTGCCAGCAGCTACCAGGGTCGTATTGTCAAAAACATTCAGTACTTC
.	TRBD1	TRBV6-2/TRBV6-3	TRBJ2-5	CASSYLGTGVAETQYF	TGTGCCAGCAGTTACTTAGGGACAGGGGTGGCCGAGACCCAGTACTTC
.	.	TRBV5-1	TRBJ2-5	CASRRGSRETQYF	TGCGCCAGCAGGAGAGGTTCCCGGGAGACCCAGTACTTC
.	.	TRBV6-1	TRBJ1-6	CASSGAGGYNSPLHF	TGTGCCAGCAGTGGAGCAGGAGGGTATAATTCACCCCTCCACTTT
.	TRBD2	TRBV6-5	TRBJ2-2	CASGRGHTGELFF	TGTGCCAGTGGGAGGGGCCACACCGGGGAGCTGTTTTTT
.	TRBD1	TRBV28	TRBJ1-2	CASSLGQGNGYTF	TGTGCCAGCAGCCTTGGACAGGGGAATGGCTACACCTTC
.	TRBD2	TRBV19	TRBJ2-7	CASSIVPGLAGTEQYF	TGTGCCAGTAGTATAGTTCCGGGACTAGCGGGCACCGAGCAGTACTTC
.	.	TRBV21-1	TRBJ2-7	CASSKANIYSERSYEQYF	TGTGCCAGCAGCAAAGCTAACATATACTCAGAGAGGTCCTACGAGCAGTACTTC
.	.	TRBV4-2	TRBJ1-2	CASSQEFRVGYGYTF	TGTGCCAGCAGCCAAGAGTTCAGGGTGGGATATGGCTACACCTTC
.	TRBD1	TRBV6-1	TRBJ2-6	CASSGGQGTGANVLTF	TGTGCCAGCAGTGGGGGACAGGGTACTGGGGCCAACGTCCTGACTTTC
.	TRBD1	TRBV30	TRBJ2-3	CAWSVINSGQLTDTQYF	TGTGCCTGGAGTGTTATCAATTCGGGACAGCTCACAGATACGCAGTATTTT
.	.	TRBV19	TRBJ2-2	CASSPGSVVTGELFF	TGTGCCAGTAGTCCAGGGTCAGTCGTCACCGGGGAGCTGTTTTTT
.	.	TRBV3-1/TRBV3-2	TRBJ1-1	CASGGTEAFF	TGTGCATCGGGGGGCACTGAAGCTTTCTTT
.	.	TRBV24-1	TRBJ2-3	CATSDRGTGADTQYF	TGTGCCACCAGTGACCGCGGGACCGGGGCAGATACGCAGTATTTT
.	.	TRBV28	TRBJ2-2	CASSFQGSGTGELFF	TGTGCCAGCAGTTTCCAGGGGTCGGGCACCGGGGAGCTGTTTTTT
.	.	TRBV6-5	TRBJ2-7	CASSYSLTGWDEQYF	TGTGCCAGCAGTTACTCCCTGACCGGGTGGGACGAGCAGTACTTC